The following is a TCR beta chain sequence with its context. This entry comes from a study of CD8 T cells in Susac syndrome. The trim removed 3 bases at V and 4 bases at J, leaving 5 bases unmatched. There are 15 residues in the CDR3. Per germline, CDR1 SGHVS and CDR2 FNYEAQ. Reverse transcription of roughly 0.5 to 1 ug RNA used random hexamers. The amplification used immunoSEQ multiplex PCR on TCR beta CDR3; it spanned 54 Vbeta and 13 Jbeta. TCRdb analysed the immunoSEQ multiplex PCR reads with MiXCR anew, one entry per CDR3 protein. The data hold about 120,000 distinct CDR3 sequences, with around 94% observed a single time. CD8+ and CD4+ T cells circulating in blood were sequenced for TCR beta. Treatment-naive patients with stable or active relapsing-remitting disease were the multiple sclerosis controls. Bulk CD8+ and CD4+ cells came from magnetic negative isolation; CD8+ TEMRA by FACS.

Sequences were obtained from CD4+ T cells from PBMCs. This sequence originates from a human donor with multiple sclerosis. This chain joins TRBV7-6 and TRBJ2-2, with 7 bases matching TRBD1. CDR3 DNA: TGTGCCAGCAGCTTCGACAGGGTGGGCACCGGGGAGCTGTTTTTT. Amino acids: CASSFDRVGTGELFF.